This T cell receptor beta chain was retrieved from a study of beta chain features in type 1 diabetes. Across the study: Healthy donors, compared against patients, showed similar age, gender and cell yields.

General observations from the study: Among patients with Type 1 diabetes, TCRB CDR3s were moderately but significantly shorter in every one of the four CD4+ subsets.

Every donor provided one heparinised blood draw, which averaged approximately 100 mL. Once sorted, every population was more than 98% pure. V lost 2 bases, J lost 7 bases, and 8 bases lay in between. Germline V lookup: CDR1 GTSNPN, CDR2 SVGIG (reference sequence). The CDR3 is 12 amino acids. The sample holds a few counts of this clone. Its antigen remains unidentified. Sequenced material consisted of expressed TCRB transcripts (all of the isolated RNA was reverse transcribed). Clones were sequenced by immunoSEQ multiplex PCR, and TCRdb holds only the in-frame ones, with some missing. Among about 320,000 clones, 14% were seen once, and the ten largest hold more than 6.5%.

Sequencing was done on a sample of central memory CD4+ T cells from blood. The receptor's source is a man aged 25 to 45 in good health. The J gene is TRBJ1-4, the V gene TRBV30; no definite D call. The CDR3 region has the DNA TGTGCCTGGAGTCCGAGGTTTGAAAAACTGTTTTTT. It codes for CAWSPRFEKLFF.